The rows below give T cell receptor beta chains drawn from one sample of a study of blood T cell repertoires in COVID-19. The data were produced by immunoSEQ multiplex PCR, yet TCRdb's version contains in-frame clones alone and is incomplete. This sample has over 40,000 clones; 80% to 90% occur once, and the top ten carry roughly 2.9%. Sequencing was carried out using peripheral blood. The source of these receptors is an elderly woman with acute or convalescent COVID-19. The CDR3 runs from the conserved cysteine through the conserved F or W. Each record gives: D gene, CDR3 length, clone size, J gene, V gene, CDR3 protein, CDR3 DNA. The D gene is left open where the match is weak. Clone size appears in some rows only: once, few, many, or a class for an expanded clone.

>-|15|-|TRBJ2-5|TRBV19
CASSINGLLQETQYF
TGTGCCAGTAGTATAAACGGACTCCTCCAAGAGACCCAGTACTTC
>TRBD1|14|-|TRBJ1-6|TRBV13
CASSSRDRRSPLHF
TGTGCCAGCAGCTCGAGGGACAGACGGTCACCCCTCCACTTT
>-|15|-|TRBJ1-2|TRBV5-1
CASTSRGGGNYGYTF
TGCGCCAGCACCTCTAGGGGGGGTGGTAACTATGGCTACACCTTC
>-|12|-|TRBJ1-5|TRBV2
CASSQGYQPQHF
TGTGCCAGCAGCCAGGGGTATCAGCCCCAGCATTTT
>-|14|-|TRBJ1-1|TRBV3-1/TRBV3-2
CASSQGPGTTEAFF
TGTGCCAGCAGCCAAGGCCCAGGCACCACTGAAGCTTTCTTT
>-|15|-|TRBJ1-1|TRBV3-1/TRBV3-2
CASSQDVWGETEAFF
TGTGCCAGCAGCCAAGATGTCTGGGGGGAAACTGAAGCTTTCTTT
>-|11|-|TRBJ2-1|TRBV2
CASTFYNEQFF
TGTGCCAGCACCTTCTACAATGAGCAGTTCTTC
>TRBD1|14|once|TRBJ1-2|TRBV7-6
CASSLGDRNYGYTF
TGTGCCAGCAGCTTAGGGGACAGGAACTATGGCTACACCTTC
>-|15|-|TRBJ2-5|TRBV2
CASSRLPGDQETQYF
TGTGCCAGCAGTCGGTTACCGGGGGACCAAGAGACCCAGTACTTC
>-|15|-|TRBJ2-5|TRBV7-9
CASSRRLQTQETQYF
TGTGCCAGCAGCCGCCGACTACAAACTCAAGAGACCCAGTACTTC
>TRBD2|15|-|TRBJ2-3|TRBV7-3
CASKDGGGAEDTQYF
TGTGCCAGCAAGGATGGCGGGGGGGCCGAAGATACGCAGTATTTT
>-|14|-|TRBJ2-2|TRBV2
CASETGTNTGELFF
TGTGCCAGCGAGACGGGGACGAACACCGGGGAGCTGTTTTTT
>-|14|-|TRBJ2-7|TRBV28
CASKTGVLGYEQYF
TGTGCCAGCAAAACAGGTGTCTTGGGCTACGAGCAGTACTTC
>TRBD1|15|-|TRBJ1-6|TRBV2
CASRPTGDWNSPLHF
TGTGCCAGCAGGCCTACAGGGGATTGGAATTCACCCCTCCACTTT
>-|11|-|TRBJ2-1|TRBV7-3
CASGFGNEQFF
TGTGCCAGCGGGTTCGGGAATGAGCAGTTCTTC
>-|15|-|TRBJ2-2|TRBV14
CASSQEDYPTGELFF
TGTGCCAGCAGCCAAGAGGACTACCCCACCGGGGAGCTGTTTTTT
>TRBD2|18|-|TRBJ2-5|TRBV27
CASSFGLAGGRNQETQYF
TGTGCCAGCAGTTTCGGACTAGCGGGGGGCCGCAACCAAGAGACCCAGTACTTC
>-|14|once|TRBJ1-1|TRBV7-8
CASSPTEFNTEAFF
TGTGCCAGCAGCCCAACAGAGTTTAACACTGAAGCTTTCTTT
>-|13|-|TRBJ1-5|TRBV6-2/TRBV6-3
CASSYGPNQPQHF
TGTGCCAGCAGTTACGGGCCCAATCAGCCCCAGCATTTT
>TRBD1|12|few|TRBJ2-7|TRBV5-6
CASSRDSAAQYF
TGTGCCAGCAGCCGGGACAGCGCGGCGCAGTACTTC
>-|14|-|TRBJ1-2|TRBV27
CASSFGQTPYGYTF
TGTGCCAGCAGTTTTGGGCAGACCCCCTATGGCTACACCTTC
>-|15|-|TRBJ1-2|TRBV7-9
CASSLNEAANYGYTF
TGTGCCAGCAGCTTAAACGAGGCCGCTAACTATGGCTACACCTTC
>-|14|once|TRBJ2-5|TRBV2
CASSERRYQETQYF
TGTGCCAGCAGTGAGCGGCGGTACCAAGAGACCCAGTACTTC
>-|12|-|TRBJ1-5|TRBV12-3/TRBV12-4
CASRRGSEPQHF
TGTGCCAGCAGGAGAGGGAGTGAGCCCCAGCATTTT
>-|15|-|TRBJ2-5|TRBV5-4
CASSTNREGPETQYF
TGTGCCAGCAGCACCAACAGGGAAGGTCCGGAGACCCAGTACTTC
>TRBD1|14|-|TRBJ2-7|TRBV11-2
CASSDFTGGYEQYF
TGTGCCAGCAGCGACTTTACAGGGGGGTACGAGCAGTACTTC
>-|16|-|TRBJ1-5|TRBV28
CASSLSGSNSNQPQHF
TGTGCCAGCAGTTTGTCGGGTTCTAATAGCAATCAGCCCCAGCATTTT
>TRBD1|14|-|TRBJ1-6|TRBV9
CASSEGAQNSPLHF
TGTGCCAGCAGCGAGGGGGCTCAGAATTCACCCCTCCACTTT
>-|14|-|TRBJ1-1|TRBV2
CASSKRAANTEAFF
TGTGCCAGCAGTAAGCGGGCGGCGAACACTGAAGCTTTCTTT
>TRBD1|15|-|TRBJ2-4|TRBV4-1
CASSQAGTGFYIQYF
TGCGCCAGCAGCCAAGCGGGGACAGGTTTCTACATTCAGTACTTC
>-|16|-|TRBJ2-6|TRBV3-1/TRBV3-2
CASSPYTLSGANVLTF
TGTGCCAGCAGCCCCTATACCCTTTCTGGGGCCAACGTCCTGACTTTC
>-|12|-|TRBJ1-4|TRBV30
CAWSPAAEKLFF
TGTGCCTGGAGCCCCGCGGCCGAAAAACTGTTTTTT
>-|14|-|TRBJ2-1|TRBV6-1
CASSDGYRGGEQFF
TGTGCCAGCAGTGATGGGTACAGGGGAGGTGAGCAGTTCTTC
>-|16|-|TRBJ2-3|TRBV5-1
CASSPYGGSGTDTQYF
TGCGCCAGCAGCCCCTATGGTGGTAGCGGCACAGATACGCAGTATTTT
>-|13|-|TRBJ2-7|TRBV18
CASSPAAAYEQYF
TGTGCCAGCTCACCAGCGGCAGCCTACGAGCAGTACTTC
>TRBD2|14|-|TRBJ2-1|TRBV2
CASSDIAGLNEQFF
TGTGCCAGCAGTGATATAGCGGGGCTGAATGAGCAGTTCTTC
>-|14|-|TRBJ2-5|TRBV9
CASSETGSQETQYF
TGTGCCAGCAGCGAGACAGGATCGCAAGAGACCCAGTACTTC
>-|14|-|TRBJ2-7|TRBV5-1
CASSLGTVAYEQYF
TGCGCCAGCAGCTTGGGGACAGTTGCCTACGAGCAGTACTTC
>-|14|-|TRBJ1-5|TRBV5-1
CASSPGLNNQPQHF
TGCGCCAGCAGCCCAGGACTGAACAATCAGCCCCAGCATTTT
>-|11|-|TRBJ1-2|TRBV5-4
CASSSNYGYTF
TGTGCCAGCAGCTCGAACTATGGCTACACCTTC
>TRBD1|17|-|TRBJ1-4|TRBV18
CASSPPFGTGGSEKLFF
TGTGCCAGCTCACCACCTTTTGGGACAGGGGGCAGTGAAAAACTGTTTTTT
>-|14|-|TRBJ1-5|TRBV6-1
CASSEGDSYQPQHF
TGTGCCAGCAGTGAGGGGGACTCTTATCAGCCCCAGCATTTT
>-|15|-|TRBJ1-1|TRBV7-9
CASSLGSKLNTEAFF
TGTGCCAGCAGCCTGGGGAGTAAATTGAACACTGAAGCTTTCTTT
>-|13|-|TRBJ1-1|TRBV29-1
CSVENRENTEAFF
TGCAGCGTTGAAAACAGGGAGAACACTGAAGCTTTCTTT
>-|15|-|TRBJ1-1|TRBV16
CASSRPQQRATEAFF
TGTGCCAGCAGCCGACCGCAACAGCGGGCCACTGAAGCTTTCTTT
>-|15|-|TRBJ2-7|TRBV5-5
CASSLASSVSYEQYF
TGTGCCAGCAGCTTGGCTTCGTCAGTATCCTACGAGCAGTACTTC
>-|14|-|TRBJ2-7|TRBV19
CASSPMGNSYEQYF
TGTGCCAGTAGCCCGATGGGCAACTCCTACGAGCAGTACTTC
>TRBD1|15|once|TRBJ1-6|TRBV6-5
CASRQGQGVNSPLHF
TGTGCCAGCAGACAGGGACAGGGGGTGAATTCACCCCTCCACTTT
>TRBD2|16|-|TRBJ2-2|TRBV7-2
CASSWRAGMNTGELFF
TGTGCCAGCAGCTGGAGAGCGGGGATGAACACCGGGGAGCTGTTTTTT
>-|11|-|TRBJ2-1|TRBV12-3/TRBV12-4
CASSLLNEQFF
TGTGCCAGCAGTCTACTTAATGAGCAGTTCTTC
>-|14|once|TRBJ2-5|TRBV5-8
CASSSGGTRGTQYF
TGTGCCAGCAGTTCCGGCGGGACGAGGGGGACCCAGTACTTC
>TRBD1|15|-|TRBJ1-2|TRBV7-9
CASSPMGQGAKGYTF
TGTGCCAGCAGTCCTATGGGACAGGGGGCTAAGGGCTACACCTTC
>-|15|-|TRBJ2-1|TRBV11-3
CASSTDSSSYNEQFF
TGTGCCAGCAGCACCGACTCTAGCTCCTACAATGAGCAGTTCTTC
>-|12|-|TRBJ2-5|TRBV5-4
CASSPVGETQYF
TGTGCCAGCAGCCCGGTCGGAGAGACCCAGTACTTC
>-|15|-|TRBJ2-3|TRBV3-1/TRBV3-2
CASSPKNRIPDTQYF
TGTGCCAGCTCGCCAAAGAACAGGATTCCAGATACGCAGTATTTT